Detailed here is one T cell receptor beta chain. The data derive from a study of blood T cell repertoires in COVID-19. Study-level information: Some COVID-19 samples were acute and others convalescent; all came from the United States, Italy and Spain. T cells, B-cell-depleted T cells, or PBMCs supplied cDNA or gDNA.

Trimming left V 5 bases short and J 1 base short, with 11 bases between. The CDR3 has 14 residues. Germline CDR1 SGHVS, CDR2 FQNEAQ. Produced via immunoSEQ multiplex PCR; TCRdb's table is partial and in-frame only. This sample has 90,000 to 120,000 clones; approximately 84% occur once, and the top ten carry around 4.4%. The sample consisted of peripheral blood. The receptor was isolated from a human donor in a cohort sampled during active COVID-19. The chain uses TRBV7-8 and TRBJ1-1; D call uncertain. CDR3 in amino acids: CASSLATKNTEAFF. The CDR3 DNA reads TGTGCCAGCAGCCTGGCCACGAAGAACACTGAAGCTTTCTTT.